A selection of T cell receptor beta chains follows, all from one sample in a study of T cell clonotyping in hematopoietic cell transplantation. Here immunoSEQ multiplex PCR was the method, and the copy in TCRdb shows in-frame clones only, minus some. The sample lists 25,000 to 30,000 clones; around 82% were seen once. The starting material was peripheral blood mononuclear cells, obtained before stem cell transplant. The receptors derive from a man aged 40-50 years with acute myeloid leukemia. Some clones in this sample may be carry-over from other donors' samples. Each CDR3 is given with its conserved first and last residue. The D gene is left open where the match is weak. The size entry is marked missing in some rows and otherwise reads once, few, many or a size class.

d_call clone_size j_call v_call cdr3_length cdr3_aa cdr3_nt
. . TRBJ2-3 TRBV6-5 15 CASTKRTNPTDTQYF TGTGCCAGCACCAAACGGACCAACCCCACAGATACGCAGTATTTT
TRBD1 . TRBJ1-4 TRBV28 15 CASSFETGGLRKLFF TGTGCCAGCAGTTTTGAGACAGGGGGCCTAAGAAAACTGTTTTTT
TRBD1 . TRBJ1-2 TRBV27 14 CASSIQGIGAGYTF TGTGCCAGCAGTATACAGGGGATTGGGGCTGGCTACACCTTC
. . TRBJ1-1 TRBV5-4 14 CASSLVTENTEAFF TGTGCCAGCAGCTTGGTGACAGAGAACACTGAAGCTTTCTTT
TRBD2 . TRBJ2-2 TRBV27 17 CASSLGLAGANTGELFF TGTGCCAGCAGCCTCGGACTAGCGGGGGCCAACACCGGGGAGCTGTTTTTT
. once TRBJ2-7 TRBV28 15 CASSLIYGARGEQYF TGTGCCAGCAGTTTAATATACGGGGCCCGTGGCGAGCAGTACTTC
. . TRBJ2-5 TRBV11-1 12 CASSLRLETQYF TGTGCCAGCAGCTTGCGTTTGGAGACCCAGTACTTC
. . TRBJ2-7 TRBV6-1 13 CASSETTGYEQYF TGTGCCAGCAGTGAGACGACAGGTTACGAGCAGTACTTC
. few TRBJ1-6 TRBV4-2 15 CASSQDIQANSPLHF TGTGCCAGCAGCCAAGATATACAGGCTAATTCACCCCTCCACTTT
. . TRBJ2-7 TRBV4-1 15 CASSQGPTTLYEQYF TGCGCCAGCAGCCAAGGCCCGACGACCCTCTACGAGCAGTACTTC
. . TRBJ1-4 TRBV28 15 CASSLRLTTNEKLFF TGTGCCAGCAGTTTAAGGCTAACAACTAATGAAAAACTGTTTTTT
TRBD1 . TRBJ2-1 TRBV11-3 15 CASSWPGTVYNEQFF TGTGCCAGCAGCTGGCCCGGGACAGTCTACAATGAGCAGTTCTTC
TRBD2 . TRBJ2-2 TRBV9 15 CASSVALAGAGELFF TGTGCCAGCAGCGTAGCACTAGCGGGGGCCGGGGAGCTGTTTTTT
TRBD1 . TRBJ2-7 TRBV11-1 13 CASSRGQRYEQYF TGTGCCAGCAGCCGGGGACAGCGCTACGAGCAGTACTTC
TRBD1 . TRBJ1-1 TRBV28 14 CASSEGTANTEAFF TGTGCCAGCAGTGAAGGGACAGCGAACACTGAAGCTTTCTTT
TRBD1 few TRBJ2-3 TRBV29-1 12 CSTRQGADTQYF TGCAGCACCCGACAGGGCGCGGATACGCAGTATTTT
TRBD2 . TRBJ2-1 TRBV30 16 CAWTGTSGRGHNEQFF TGTGCCTGGACGGGGACTAGCGGGAGGGGCCACAATGAGCAGTTCTTC
. . TRBJ2-7 TRBV6-5 14 CASSQTGPTGEQYF TGTGCCAGCAGCCAAACAGGGCCCACGGGGGAGCAGTACTTC
. few TRBJ2-7 TRBV28 14 CASSSQGTAYEQYF TGTGCCAGCAGTTCACAGGGAACAGCCTACGAGCAGTACTTC
TRBD1 . TRBJ1-6 TRBV5-1 18 CASSLGGTGSSYNSPLHF TGCGCCAGCAGCTTGGGGGGGACAGGGAGCTCCTATAATTCACCCCTCCACTTT
. . TRBJ1-1 TRBV30 14 CAWSHGRWEAEAFF TGTGCCTGGAGCCATGGGCGGTGGGAGGCAGAAGCTTTCTTT
. . TRBJ2-5 TRBV6-5 12 CASSYSKETQYF TGTGCCAGCAGTTACTCGAAAGAGACCCAGTACTTC
. . TRBJ1-3 TRBV6-5 15 CASSYSWGNRNTIYF TGTGCCAGCAGTTACTCGTGGGGTAATAGAAACACCATATATTTT
. . TRBJ1-1 TRBV6-6 15 CASSYSRGLGTEAFF TGTGCCAGCAGTTACTCGAGAGGGTTGGGCACTGAAGCTTTCTTT
TRBD1 . TRBJ1-2 TRBV30 14 CAWNSGTGDYGYTF TGTGCCTGGAATTCCGGGACAGGGGACTATGGCTACACCTTC
. . TRBJ2-3 TRBV5-4 13 CASSLDFRDTQYF TGTGCCAGCAGCTTGGACTTCCGAGATACGCAGTATTTT
TRBD2 once TRBJ2-7 TRBV19 15 CASSKSGEGSYEQYF TGTGCCAGTAGTAAGTCCGGGGAGGGGTCCTACGAGCAGTACTTC
. . TRBJ2-7 TRBV6-5 13 CASGASSGYEQYF TGTGCCAGCGGCGCGTCGAGCGGGTACGAGCAGTACTTC
TRBD2 . TRBJ2-1 TRBV10-3 18 CAISGPLGSSGSWNEQFF TGTGCCATCAGTGGACCCCTCGGGTCTAGCGGGAGTTGGAATGAGCAGTTCTTC
. . TRBJ1-2 TRBV6-1 15 CASSEGGSANYGYTF TGTGCCAGCAGTGAGGGGGGATCCGCTAACTATGGCTACACCTTC
TRBD1 . TRBJ1-2 TRBV29-1 13 CSVWTGPNYGYTF TGCAGCGTTTGGACAGGGCCTAACTATGGCTACACCTTC
. . TRBJ1-3 TRBV11-3 11 CASSLRNTIYF TGTGCCAGCAGCCTTAGGAACACCATATATTTT
TRBD2 . TRBJ2-2 TRBV5-1 14 CASKAGGTSGELFF TGCGCCAGCAAGGCGGGGGGTACTTCCGGGGAGCTGTTTTTT
. . TRBJ1-5 TRBV28 14 CASTLGDVYQPQHF TGTGCCAGCACCTTAGGGGACGTTTATCAGCCCCAGCATTTT
. once TRBJ1-2 TRBV30 12 CAWSVGGYGYTF TGTGCCTGGAGTGTAGGCGGCTATGGCTACACCTTC
. . TRBJ2-1 TRBV7-2 16 CASSLRVGPTGDEQFF TGTGCCAGCAGCTTAAGGGTCGGACCCACGGGCGATGAGCAGTTCTTC
. . TRBJ2-1 TRBV5-8 15 CAPPGVRYHYNEQFF TGTGCCCCCCCCGGTGTGCGCTATCACTACAATGAGCAGTTCTTC
TRBD1 . TRBJ1-6 TRBV5-4 16 CASRGTGGVYNSPLHF TGTGCCAGCAGGGGGACAGGCGGTGTATATAATTCACCCCTCCACTTT